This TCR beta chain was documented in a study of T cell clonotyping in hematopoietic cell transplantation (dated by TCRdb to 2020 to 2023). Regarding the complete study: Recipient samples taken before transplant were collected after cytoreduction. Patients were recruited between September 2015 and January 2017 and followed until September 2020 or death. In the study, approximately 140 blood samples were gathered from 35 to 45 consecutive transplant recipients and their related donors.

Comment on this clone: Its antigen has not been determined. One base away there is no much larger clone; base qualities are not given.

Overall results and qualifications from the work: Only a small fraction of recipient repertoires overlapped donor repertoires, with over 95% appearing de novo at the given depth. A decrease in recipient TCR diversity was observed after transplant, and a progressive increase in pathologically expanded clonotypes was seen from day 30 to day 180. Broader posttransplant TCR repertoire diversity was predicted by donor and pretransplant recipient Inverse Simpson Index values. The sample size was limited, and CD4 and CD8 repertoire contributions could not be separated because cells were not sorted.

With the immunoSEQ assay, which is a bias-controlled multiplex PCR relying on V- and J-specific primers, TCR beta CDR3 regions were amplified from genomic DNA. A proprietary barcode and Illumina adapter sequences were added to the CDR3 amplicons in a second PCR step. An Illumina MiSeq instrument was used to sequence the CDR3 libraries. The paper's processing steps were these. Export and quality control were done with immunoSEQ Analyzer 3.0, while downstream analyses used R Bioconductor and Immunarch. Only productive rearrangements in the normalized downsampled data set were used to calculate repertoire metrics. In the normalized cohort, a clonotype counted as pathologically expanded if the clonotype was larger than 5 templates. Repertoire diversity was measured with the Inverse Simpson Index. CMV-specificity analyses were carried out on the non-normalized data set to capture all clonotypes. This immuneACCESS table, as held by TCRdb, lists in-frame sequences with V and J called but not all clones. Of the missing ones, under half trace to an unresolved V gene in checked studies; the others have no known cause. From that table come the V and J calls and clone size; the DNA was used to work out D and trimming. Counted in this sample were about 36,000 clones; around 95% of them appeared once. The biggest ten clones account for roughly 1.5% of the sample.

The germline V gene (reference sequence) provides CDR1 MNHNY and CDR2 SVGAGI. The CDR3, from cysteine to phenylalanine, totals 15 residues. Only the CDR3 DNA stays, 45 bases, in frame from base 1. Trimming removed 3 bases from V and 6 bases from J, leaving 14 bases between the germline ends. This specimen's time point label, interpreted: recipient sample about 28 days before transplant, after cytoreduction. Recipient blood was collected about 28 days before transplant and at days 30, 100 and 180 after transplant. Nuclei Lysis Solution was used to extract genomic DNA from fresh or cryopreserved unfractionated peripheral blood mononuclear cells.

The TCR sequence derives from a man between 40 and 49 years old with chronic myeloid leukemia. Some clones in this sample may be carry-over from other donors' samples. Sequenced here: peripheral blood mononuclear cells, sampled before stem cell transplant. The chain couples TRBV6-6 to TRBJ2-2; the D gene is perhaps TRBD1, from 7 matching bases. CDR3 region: CASSYGQGGSGELFF. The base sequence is TGTGCCAGCAGTTATGGGCAGGGGGGATCCGGGGAGCTGTTTTTT.